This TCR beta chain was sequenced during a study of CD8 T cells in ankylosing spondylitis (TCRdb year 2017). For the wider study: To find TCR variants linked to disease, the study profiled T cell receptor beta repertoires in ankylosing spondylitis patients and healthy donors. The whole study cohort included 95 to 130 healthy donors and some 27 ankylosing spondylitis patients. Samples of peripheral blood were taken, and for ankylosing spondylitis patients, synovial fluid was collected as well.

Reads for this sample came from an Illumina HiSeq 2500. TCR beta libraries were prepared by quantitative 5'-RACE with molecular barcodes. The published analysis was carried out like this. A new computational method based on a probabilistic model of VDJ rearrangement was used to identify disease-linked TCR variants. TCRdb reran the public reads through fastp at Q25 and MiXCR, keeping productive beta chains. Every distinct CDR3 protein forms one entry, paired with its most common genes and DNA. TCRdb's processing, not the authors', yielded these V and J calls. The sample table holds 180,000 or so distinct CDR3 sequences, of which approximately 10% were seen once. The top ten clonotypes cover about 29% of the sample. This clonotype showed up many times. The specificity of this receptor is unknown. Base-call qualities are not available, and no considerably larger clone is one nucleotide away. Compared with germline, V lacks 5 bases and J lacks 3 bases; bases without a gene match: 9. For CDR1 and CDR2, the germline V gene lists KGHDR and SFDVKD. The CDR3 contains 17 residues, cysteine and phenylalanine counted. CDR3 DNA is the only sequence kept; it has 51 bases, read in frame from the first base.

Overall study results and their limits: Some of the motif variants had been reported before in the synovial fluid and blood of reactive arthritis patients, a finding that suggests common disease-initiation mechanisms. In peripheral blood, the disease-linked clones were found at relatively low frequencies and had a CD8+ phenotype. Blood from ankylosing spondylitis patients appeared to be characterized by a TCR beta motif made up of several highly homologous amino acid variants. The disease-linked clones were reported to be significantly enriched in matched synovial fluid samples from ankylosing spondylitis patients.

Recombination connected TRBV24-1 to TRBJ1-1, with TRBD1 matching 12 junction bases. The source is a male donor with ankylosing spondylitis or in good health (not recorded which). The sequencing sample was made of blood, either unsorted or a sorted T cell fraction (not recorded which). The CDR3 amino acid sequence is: CATSGGTGGAWDTEAFF. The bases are TGTGCCACCAGTGGTGGGACAGGGGGCGCCTGGGACACTGAAGCTTTCTTT.